Shown below are 19 T cell receptor beta chains from a single sample sequenced in a study of blood T cells in healthy people across ages. Then a second PCR, running about 6 to 12 cycles, was carried out with a sample-barcoded 5' primer and a J-beta primer mix. TCRdb redid the calling of the 5' RACE reads with MiXCR, one entry per CDR3 protein. The sample includes a few hundred thousand distinct CDR3 sequences, 45% to 60% of them seen just once. The specimen was blood. The receptors were sampled from a man aged 55 to 70 in good health.

The chain couples TRBV6-1 to TRBJ2-3, with 8 bases fitting TRBD1. The ends lost 6 bases at V and 1 base at J; junction bases unmatched: 9. CDR3 size: 16 residues. Germline V lookup: CDR1 MNHNS, CDR2 SASEGT. The CDR3 loop is CASRAETGAGTDTQYF. In DNA form, the CDR3 reads TGTGCCAGCAGGGCGGAGACAGGGGCTGGCACAGATACGCAGTATTTT.

The chain has TRBV4-1 and TRBJ2-5; possibly TRBD2 for D (6 bases). CDR3 size: 12 residues. Germline V gene sequence: CDR1 MGHRA, CDR2 YSYEKL. V lost 4 bases and J 11 bases, leaving 14 bases between the germline ends. For the CDR3, the DNA is TGCGCCAGCAGCCTTCTAGCGAGTGAGCAGTACTTC. Its translation is CASSLLASEQYF.

The chain joins TRBV20-1 to TRBJ1-5; D might be TRBD1 (5 bases). The CDR3 runs 15 residues. Germline values: CDR1 DFQATT, CDR2 SNEGSKA (reference sequence). V lost 6 bases and J lost 1, with 16 bases in between. The CDR3 region is CSALDPGSSNQPQHF. The CDR3 DNA reads TGCAGTGCCTTAGACCCAGGGTCAAGCAATCAGCCCCAGCATTTT.

The chain carries TRBV6-1 and TRBJ2-7; TRBD1 matches at 12 bases. Germline CDR1 MNHNS, CDR2 SASEGT. The CDR3 extends over 16 amino acids. Trimming took 6 bases from V and 7 from J; bases not matched to a gene: 13. The CDR3 spells CASRAEPGQGAGEQYF. CDR3 bases: TGTGCCAGCAGAGCCGAACCGGGACAGGGGGCGGGAGAGCAGTACTTC.

V is TRBV20-1 and J is TRBJ1-2; D possibly corresponds to TRBD1 (6 bases). This CDR3 comprises 12 residues. V lost 1 base and J 6 bases, leaving 9 bases between the germline ends. Germline CDR1 reads DFQATT; CDR2 reads SNEGSKA (reference sequence). CDR3 bases: TGCAGTGCTAGAGGGGACAACGATGGCTACACCTTC. Its protein product is CSARGDNDGYTF.

The chain couples TRBV6-6 to TRBJ2-1; 8 bases are shared with TRBD1. The V gene end was trimmed by 4 bases and the J gene end by 5 bases; junction bases not matched to a gene: 10. Per germline, CDR1 MNHNY and CDR2 SVGAGI (reference sequence). The CDR3 sequence is 16 residues long. The DNA for the CDR3 is TGTGCCAGCAGTTCCAAGGACAGGGCCTTGGACAATGAGCAGTTCTTC. It is translated as CASSSKDRALDNEQFF.

The rearrangement links TRBV25-1 to TRBJ1-6; 7 nucleotides agree with TRBD1. Trimming at V came to 7 bases and at J to 6 bases, leaving 0 bases not matched to a gene. The CDR3 extends over 12 amino acids. From germline, CDR1 is MGHDK and CDR2 SYGVNS. CDR3 sequence reads: CASNRGNSPLHF. DNA for the CDR3: TGTGCCAGCAACAGGGGTAATTCACCCCTCCACTTT.

This chain links TRBV20-1 with TRBJ2-5; D assignment may be TRBD1 or TRBD2 (6 bases each). This CDR3 spans 13 amino acids. The germline V gene encodes CDR1 DFQATT and CDR2 SNEGSKA (reference sequence). Trimming pared 4 bases from V and 1 base from J, leaving 10 bases between. The CDR3 DNA reads TGCAGTGCTAAGGGGGGAGCCCAAGAGACCCAGTACTTC. Amino acids: CSAKGGAQETQYF.

The J gene is TRBJ1-2, the V gene TRBV5-1; perhaps TRBD1 as D (6 bases). The V end lost 4 bases, the J end lost 2 bases, and 24 bases lay between the germline ends. Germline V gives CDR1 SGHRS, CDR2 YFSETQ. The CDR3 is 18 amino acids. CDR3 sequence: CASSPGYILRTENYGYTF. As DNA, the CDR3 is TGCGCCAGCAGCCCGGGGTACATACTTCGGACAGAAAACTATGGCTACACCTTC.

The rearrangement links TRBV21-1 to TRBJ1-2; the table calls TRBD1, which could not be checked here. TRBV21-1 is a recognized pseudogene. The CDR3 extends over 17 amino acids. The CDR3 region is CASTRGGRALPPGGYTF. The CDR3 region has the DNA TGTGCCAGCACCCGAGGGGGGCGAGCCCTTCCGCCCGGGGGCTACACCTTC.

This chain joins TRBV11-1 and TRBJ1-1; D perhaps matches TRBD1 (6 bases). V was pared by 5 bases and J by 4 bases, with 14 bases between. The length of the CDR3 is 14 residues. From germline, CDR1 is SGHAT and CDR2 FQDESV (reference sequence). CDR3 region: CASSQGGVGTEAFF. In DNA form, the CDR3 reads TGTGCCAGCAGCCAAGGGGGTGTGGGCACTGAAGCTTTCTTT.

Note on this clonotype: Just one base apart from a much larger clone, this may be a read error. This chain joins TRBV6-2 or TRBV6-3 and TRBJ2-1, with TRBD1 matching over 8 bases. V lost 6 bases to trimming and J lost 10 bases; unmatched junction nucleotides: 20. This CDR3 comprises 17 residues. CDR1 MNHEY and CDR2 SVGEGT come from the germline V gene. CDR3 DNA sequence: TGTGCCAGCAGACCCGGGACAGGCCTCTCGAGCTCCTACGAGCAGTTCTTC. Translation gives CASRPGTGLSSSYEQFF.

In DNA form, the CDR3 reads TGCGCCAGCAGTGACCCCGGGACTGTAGAAAACATTCAGTACTTC. Its translation is CASSDPGTVENIQYF. V is TRBV10-2 and J is TRBJ2-4; perhaps TRBD2 as D (6 bases). This CDR3 spans 15 amino acids. Germline CDR1 and CDR2: WSHSY and SAAADI. Trimming stripped 3 bases from V and 5 bases from J, with 14 bases between.

This clonotype was seen only a few times. This chain uses TRBV11-3 with TRBJ2-5, with 7 bases matching TRBD2. Germline assignment: CDR1 SGHNT and CDR2 YENEEA. The length of the CDR3 is 16 residues. Unmatched junction bases numbered 7, after V lost 1 base and J lost 2 bases. The CDR3 DNA is TGTGCCAGCAGCTTAGCGGGGCGGGGGAAGCAAGAGACCCAGTACTTC. Its translation: CASSLAGRGKQETQYF.

V gene TRBV10-3 combines with J gene TRBJ2-3; the match to TRBD2 covers 7 bases. CDR1 and CDR2 (germline): ENHRY, SYGVKD. Losses at the gene ends were 5 bases for V and 7 bases for J; bases not matched to a gene: 12. The CDR3 is 15 amino acids. The CDR3 sequence is CAISNAGALMNTQYF. Written as DNA, the CDR3 is TGTGCCATCAGTAACGCGGGAGCGTTAATGAATACGCAGTATTTT.

This chain connects TRBV20-1 to TRBJ1-2, with 8 bases fitting TRBD1. This CDR3 contains 13 residues. Germline CDR1 reads DFQATT; CDR2 reads SNEGSKA (reference sequence). V gave up 3 bases and J gave up 4 bases; unmatched junction bases: 4. CDR3 amino acids: CSASRGQGYGYTF. The DNA for the CDR3 is TGCAGTGCTAGCAGGGGGCAGGGCTATGGCTACACCTTC.

In its sample, this clonotype was seen many times. The rearrangement joins TRBV20-1 to TRBJ1-2; TRBD1 is a possible D gene (6 bases). V gave up 0 bases and J gave up 8 bases, with 16 bases separating them. The CDR3 has 14 residues. The germline V gene has CDR1 DFQATT and CDR2 SNEGSKA (reference sequence). The chain's CDR3 is CSARDLQGMEGYTF. The CDR3 DNA follows: TGCAGTGCTAGAGATCTGCAGGGGATGGAAGGCTACACCTTC.

In this sample, this clonotype turned up a few times. This chain uses TRBV7-2 with TRBJ1-6, with D possibly matching TRBD1 (6 bases). V lost 3 bases to trimming and J lost 3 bases, with 15 bases between them. CDR3 length equals 17 residues. Germline V CDR1 and CDR2: SGHTA, FQGNSA. Written as DNA, the CDR3 is TGTGCCAGCAGCTTTAGTGGGGGAGGGGGCTATAATTCACCCCTCCACTTT. Translating gives CASSFSGGGGYNSPLHF.

The chain combines TRBV6-6 with TRBJ2-5, with no clear D. The CDR3 is 13 amino acids. Germline CDR1 MNHNY, CDR2 SVGAGI (reference sequence). With 2 bases removed from V and 2 bases from J, the gap between germline ends came to 6 bases. The CDR3 bases are TGTGCCAGCAGTTACACAGTACAAGAGACCCAGTACTTC. Protein: CASSYTVQETQYF.